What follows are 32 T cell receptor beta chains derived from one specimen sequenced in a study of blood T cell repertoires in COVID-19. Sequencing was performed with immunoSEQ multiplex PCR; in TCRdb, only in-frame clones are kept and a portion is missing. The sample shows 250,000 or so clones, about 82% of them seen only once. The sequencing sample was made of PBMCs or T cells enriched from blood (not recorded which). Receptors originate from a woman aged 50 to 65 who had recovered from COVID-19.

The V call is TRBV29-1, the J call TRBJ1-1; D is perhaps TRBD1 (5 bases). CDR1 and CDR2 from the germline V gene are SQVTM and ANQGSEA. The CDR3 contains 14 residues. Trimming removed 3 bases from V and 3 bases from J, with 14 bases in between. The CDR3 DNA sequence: TGCAGCGTTGACTCCACAGGACCCGACACTGAAGCTTTCTTT. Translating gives CSVDSTGPDTEAFF.

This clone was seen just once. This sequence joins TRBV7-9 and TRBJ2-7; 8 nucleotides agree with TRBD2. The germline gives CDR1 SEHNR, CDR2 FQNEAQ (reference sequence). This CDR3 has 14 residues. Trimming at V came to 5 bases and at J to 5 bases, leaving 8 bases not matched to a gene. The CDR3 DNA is TGTGCCAGCAGCACCAGCGGGAGTTGGAACGAGCAGTACTTC. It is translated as CASSTSGSWNEQYF.

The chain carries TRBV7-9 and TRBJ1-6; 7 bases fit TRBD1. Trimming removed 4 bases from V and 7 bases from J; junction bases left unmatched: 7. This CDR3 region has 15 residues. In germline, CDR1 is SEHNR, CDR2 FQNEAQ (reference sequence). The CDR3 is CASSSQGGLNSPLHF. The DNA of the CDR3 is TGTGCCAGCAGCTCCCAGGGGGGTCTGAATTCACCCCTCCACTTT.

The CDR3 DNA follows: TGCGCCAGCAGCCTACAGGGGTCTATTACCTACGAGCAGTACTTC. This gives the protein CASSLQGSITYEQYF. This sequence joins TRBV5-1 and TRBJ2-7; the match to TRBD1 covers 7 bases. Unmatched junction bases numbered 9, after V lost 4 bases and J lost 2 bases. This CDR3 region has 15 residues. Germline V gives CDR1 SGHRS, CDR2 YFSETQ.

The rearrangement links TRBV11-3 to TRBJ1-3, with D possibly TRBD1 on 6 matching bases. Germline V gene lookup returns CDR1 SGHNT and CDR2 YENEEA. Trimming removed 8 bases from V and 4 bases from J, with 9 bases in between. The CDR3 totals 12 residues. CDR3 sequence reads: CASRGQGNTIYF. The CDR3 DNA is TGTGCCAGCCGGGGACAAGGAAACACCATATATTTT.

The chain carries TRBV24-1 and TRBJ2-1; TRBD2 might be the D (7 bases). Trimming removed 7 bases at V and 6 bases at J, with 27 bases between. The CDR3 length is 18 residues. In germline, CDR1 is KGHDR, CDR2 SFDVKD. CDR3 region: CATSSSGGVGGHINEQFF. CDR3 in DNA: TGTGCCACCAGCTCCTCAGGAGGGGTCGGGGGGCATATCAATGAGCAGTTCTTC.

CDR3 bases: TGTGCCAGCAGCCCCCTTGTGGCTTACTCCTACGAGCAGTACTTC. Translated: CASSPLVAYSYEQYF. The V gene is TRBV7-9, the J gene TRBJ2-7; no clear D gene. The CDR3 loop spans 15 amino acids. V lost 5 bases, J lost 0 bases, and 14 bases lay in between. Germline-derived CDR1 and CDR2 are SEHNR and FQNEAQ (reference sequence).

Here the CDR3 DNA reads TGCGCCAGCAGCCAAGATCAGACAGGGTTCAGGACCGGGGAGCTGTTTTTT. Protein sequence: CASSQDQTGFRTGELFF. The chain couples TRBV4-1 to TRBJ2-2, with TRBD1 matching 7 bases. This CDR3 is 17 amino acids long. Germline lookup yields CDR1 MGHRA and CDR2 YSYEKL. Trimming at V came to 0 bases and at J to 5 bases, leaving 9 bases not matched to a gene.

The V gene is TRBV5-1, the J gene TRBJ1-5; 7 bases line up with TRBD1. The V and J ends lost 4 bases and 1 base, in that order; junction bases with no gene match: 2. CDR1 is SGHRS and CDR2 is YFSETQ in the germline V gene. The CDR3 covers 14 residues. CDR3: CASSPGQSNQPQHF. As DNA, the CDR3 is TGCGCCAGCAGCCCGGGACAGAGCAATCAGCCCCAGCATTTT. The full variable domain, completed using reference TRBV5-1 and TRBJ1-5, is KAGVTQTPRYLIKTRGQQVTLSCSPISGHRSVSWYQQTPGQGLQFLFEYFSETQRNKGNFPGRFSGRQFSNSRSEMNVSTLELGDSALYLCASSPGQSNQPQHFGDGTRLSIL.

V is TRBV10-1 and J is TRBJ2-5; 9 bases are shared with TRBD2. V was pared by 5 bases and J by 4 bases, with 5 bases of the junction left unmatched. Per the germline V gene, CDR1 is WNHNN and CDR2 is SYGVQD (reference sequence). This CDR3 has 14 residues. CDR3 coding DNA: TGCGCCAGCAGTACCGGCGGGGGGGGAGAGACCCAGTACTTC. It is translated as CASSTGGGGETQYF.

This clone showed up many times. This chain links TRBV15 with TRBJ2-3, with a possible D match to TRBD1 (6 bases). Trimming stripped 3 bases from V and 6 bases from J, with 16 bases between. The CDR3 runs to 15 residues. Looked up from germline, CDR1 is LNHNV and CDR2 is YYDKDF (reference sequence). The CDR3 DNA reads TGTGCCACCAGCAGTCTCGACAGGTCAATGGATACGCAGTATTTT. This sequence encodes CATSSLDRSMDTQYF. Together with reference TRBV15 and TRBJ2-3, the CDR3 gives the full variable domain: DAMVIQNPRYQVTQFGKPVTLSCSQTLNHNVMYWYQQKSSQAPKLLFHYYDKDFNNEADTPDNFQSRRPNTSFCFLDIRSPGLGDTAMYLCATSSLDRSMDTQYFGPGTRLTVL.

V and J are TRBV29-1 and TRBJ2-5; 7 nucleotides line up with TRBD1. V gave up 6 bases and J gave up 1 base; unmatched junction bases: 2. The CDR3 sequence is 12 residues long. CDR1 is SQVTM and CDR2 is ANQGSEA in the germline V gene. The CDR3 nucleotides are TGCAGCGTGGGACAGCTCCAAGAGACCCAGTACTTC. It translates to CSVGQLQETQYF.

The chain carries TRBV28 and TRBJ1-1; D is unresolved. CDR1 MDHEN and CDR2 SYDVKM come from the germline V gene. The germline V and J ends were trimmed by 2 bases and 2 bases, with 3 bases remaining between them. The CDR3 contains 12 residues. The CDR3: CASSLLNTEAFF. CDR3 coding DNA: TGTGCCAGCAGTTTACTCAACACTGAAGCTTTCTTT.

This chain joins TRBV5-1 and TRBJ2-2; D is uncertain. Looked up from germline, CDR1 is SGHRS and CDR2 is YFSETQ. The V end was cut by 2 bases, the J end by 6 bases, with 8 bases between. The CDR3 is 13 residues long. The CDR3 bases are TGCGCCAGCAGCTTTACCCTACCCGGGGAGCTGTTTTTT. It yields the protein CASSFTLPGELFF.

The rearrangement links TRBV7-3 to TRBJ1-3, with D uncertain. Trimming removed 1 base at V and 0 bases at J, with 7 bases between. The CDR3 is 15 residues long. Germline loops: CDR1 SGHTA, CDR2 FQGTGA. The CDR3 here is CASSLRASSGNTIYF. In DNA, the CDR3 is TGTGCCAGCAGCTTAAGGGCCTCCTCTGGAAACACCATATATTTT. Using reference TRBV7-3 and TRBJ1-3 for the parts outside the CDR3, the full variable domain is GAGVSQTPSNKVTEKGKYVELRCDPISGHTALYWYRQSLGQGPEFLIYFQGTGAADDSGLPNDRFFAVRPEGSVSTLKIQRTERGDSAVYLCASSLRASSGNTIYFGEGSWLTVV.

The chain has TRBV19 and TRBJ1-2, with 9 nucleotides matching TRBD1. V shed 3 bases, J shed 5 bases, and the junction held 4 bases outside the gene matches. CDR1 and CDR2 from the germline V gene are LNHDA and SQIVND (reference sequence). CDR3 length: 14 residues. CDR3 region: CASSMGGQGYGYTF. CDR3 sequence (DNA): TGTGCCAGTAGTATGGGAGGACAGGGGTATGGCTACACCTTC. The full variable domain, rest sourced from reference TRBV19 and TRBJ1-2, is DGGITQSPKYLFRKEGQNVTLSCEQNLNHDAMYWYRQDPGQGLRLIYYSQIVNDFQKGDIAEGYSVSREKKESFPLTVTSAQKNPTAFYLCASSMGGQGYGYTFGSGTRLTVV.

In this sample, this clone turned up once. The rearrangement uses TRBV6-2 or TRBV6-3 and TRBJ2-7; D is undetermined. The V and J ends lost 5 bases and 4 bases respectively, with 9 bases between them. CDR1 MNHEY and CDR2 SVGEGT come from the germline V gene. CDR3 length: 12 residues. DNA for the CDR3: TGTGCCAGCAGTCCAACTCCATACGAGCAGTACTTC. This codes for CASSPTPYEQYF.

This CDR3 reads CASSLGAGQETQYF. CDR3 sequence (DNA): TGTGCCAGCAGCTTAGGAGCAGGTCAAGAGACCCAGTACTTC. The chain employs TRBV7-2 and TRBJ2-5; the D is unclear. CDR1 SGHTA and CDR2 FQGNSA come from the germline V gene. With 1 base removed from V and 2 bases from J, the gap between germline ends came to 8 bases. The CDR3 runs 14 residues.

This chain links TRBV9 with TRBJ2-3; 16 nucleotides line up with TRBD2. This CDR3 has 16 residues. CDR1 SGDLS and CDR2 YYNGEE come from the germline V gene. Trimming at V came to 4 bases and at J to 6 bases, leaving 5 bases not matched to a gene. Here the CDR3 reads CASSPGLAGGRDTQYF. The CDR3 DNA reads TGTGCCAGCAGCCCGGGACTAGCGGGGGGGCGGGATACGCAGTATTTT.

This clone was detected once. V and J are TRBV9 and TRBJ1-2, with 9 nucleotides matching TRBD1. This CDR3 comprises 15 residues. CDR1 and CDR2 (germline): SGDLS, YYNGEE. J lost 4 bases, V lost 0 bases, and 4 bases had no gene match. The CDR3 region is CASSVASDRGYGYTF. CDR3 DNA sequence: TGTGCCAGCAGCGTAGCTTCGGACAGGGGCTATGGCTACACCTTC.

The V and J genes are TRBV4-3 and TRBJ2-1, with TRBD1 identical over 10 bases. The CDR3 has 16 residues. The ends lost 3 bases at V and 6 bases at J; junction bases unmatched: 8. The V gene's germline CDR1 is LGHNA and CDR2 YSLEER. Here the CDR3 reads CASSQDDRGHRNEQFF. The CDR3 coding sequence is TGCGCCAGCAGCCAGGATGACAGGGGGCATCGCAATGAGCAGTTCTTC.

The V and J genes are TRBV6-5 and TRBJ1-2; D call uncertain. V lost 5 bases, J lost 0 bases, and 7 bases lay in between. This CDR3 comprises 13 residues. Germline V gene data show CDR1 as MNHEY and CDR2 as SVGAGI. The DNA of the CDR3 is TGTGCCAGCAGTCTCACAGCTAACTATGGCTACACCTTC. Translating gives CASSLTANYGYTF.

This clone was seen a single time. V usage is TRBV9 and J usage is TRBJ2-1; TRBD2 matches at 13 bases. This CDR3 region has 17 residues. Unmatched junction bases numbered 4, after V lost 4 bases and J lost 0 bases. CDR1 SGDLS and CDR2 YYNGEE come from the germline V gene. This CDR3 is CASSPRLAGGSYNEQFF. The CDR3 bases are TGTGCCAGCAGCCCTCGACTAGCGGGGGGCTCCTACAATGAGCAGTTCTTC.

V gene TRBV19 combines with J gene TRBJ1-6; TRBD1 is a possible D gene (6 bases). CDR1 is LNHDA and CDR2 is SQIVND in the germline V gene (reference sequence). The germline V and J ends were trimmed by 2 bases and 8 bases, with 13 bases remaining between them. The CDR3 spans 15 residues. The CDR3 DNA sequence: TGTGCCAGTAGTATAATGGGACACACCGATTCACCCCTCCACTTT. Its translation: CASSIMGHTDSPLHF.

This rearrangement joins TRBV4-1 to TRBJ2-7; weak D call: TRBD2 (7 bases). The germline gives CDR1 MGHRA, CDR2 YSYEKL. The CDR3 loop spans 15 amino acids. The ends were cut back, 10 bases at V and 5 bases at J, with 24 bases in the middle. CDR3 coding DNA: TGCGCCACCTCTACCGTAGGGGGAGGGGTTGACGAGCAGTACTTC. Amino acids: CATSTVGGGVDEQYF.

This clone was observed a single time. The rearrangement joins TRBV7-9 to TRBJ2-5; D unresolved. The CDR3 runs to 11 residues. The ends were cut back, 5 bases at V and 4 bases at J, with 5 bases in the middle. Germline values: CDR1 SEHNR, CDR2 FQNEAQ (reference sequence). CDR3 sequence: CASSPLETQYF. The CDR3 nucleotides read TGTGCCAGCAGCCCCTTAGAGACCCAGTACTTC. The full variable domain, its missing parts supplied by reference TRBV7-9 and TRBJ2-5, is DTGVSQNPRHKITKRGQNVTFRCDPISEHNRLYWYRQTLGQGPEFLTYFQNEAQLEKSRLLSDRFSAERPKGSFSTLEIQRTEQGDSAMYLCASSPLETQYFGPGTRLLVL.

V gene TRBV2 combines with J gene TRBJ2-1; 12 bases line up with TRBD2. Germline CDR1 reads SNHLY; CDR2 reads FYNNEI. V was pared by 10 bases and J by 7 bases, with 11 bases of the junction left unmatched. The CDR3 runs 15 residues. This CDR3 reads CATSLTSGRVNEQFF. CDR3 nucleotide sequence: TGTGCCACCTCGCTGACTAGCGGGAGAGTTAATGAGCAGTTCTTC.

CDR3 in amino acids: CASRGASSYNSPLHF. CDR3 coding DNA: TGTGCCAGCAGGGGGGCGAGCTCCTATAATTCACCCCTCCACTTT. The rearrangement joins TRBV27 to TRBJ1-6, with D tentatively TRBD1 (6 bases). Per germline, CDR1 MNHEY and CDR2 SMNVEV (reference sequence). The V gene lost 6 bases and the J gene lost 0 bases, with 9 bases spanning the gap. CDR3 length: 15 residues.

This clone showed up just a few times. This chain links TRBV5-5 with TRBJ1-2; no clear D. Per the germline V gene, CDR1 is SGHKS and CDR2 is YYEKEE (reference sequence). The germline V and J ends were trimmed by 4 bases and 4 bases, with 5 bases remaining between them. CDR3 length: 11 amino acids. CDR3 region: CASSTSYGYTF. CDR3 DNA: TGTGCCAGCAGCACAAGCTATGGCTACACCTTC.

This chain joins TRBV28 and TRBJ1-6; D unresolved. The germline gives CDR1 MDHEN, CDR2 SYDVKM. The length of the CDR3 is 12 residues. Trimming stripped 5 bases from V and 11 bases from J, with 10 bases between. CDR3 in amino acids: CASSGPRPPLHF. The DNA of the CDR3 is TGTGCCAGCAGTGGGCCCCGGCCACCCCTCCACTTT.

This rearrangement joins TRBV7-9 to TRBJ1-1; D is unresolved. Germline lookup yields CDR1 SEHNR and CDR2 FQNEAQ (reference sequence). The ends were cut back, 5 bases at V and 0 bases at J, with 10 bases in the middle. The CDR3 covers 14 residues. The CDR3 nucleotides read TGTGCCAGCAGCGTAGGCCAGGTGAACACTGAAGCTTTCTTT. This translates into CASSVGQVNTEAFF.

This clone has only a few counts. The chain's CDR3 is CASSAGSVYYTF. The CDR3 coding sequence is TGTGCCAGCAGCGCGGGGTCGGTTTACTACACCTTC. This chain connects TRBV9 to TRBJ1-2, with D uncertain. This CDR3 contains 12 residues. The V end was cut by 3 bases, the J end by 10 bases, with 13 bases between. CDR1 and CDR2 (germline): SGDLS, YYNGEE.